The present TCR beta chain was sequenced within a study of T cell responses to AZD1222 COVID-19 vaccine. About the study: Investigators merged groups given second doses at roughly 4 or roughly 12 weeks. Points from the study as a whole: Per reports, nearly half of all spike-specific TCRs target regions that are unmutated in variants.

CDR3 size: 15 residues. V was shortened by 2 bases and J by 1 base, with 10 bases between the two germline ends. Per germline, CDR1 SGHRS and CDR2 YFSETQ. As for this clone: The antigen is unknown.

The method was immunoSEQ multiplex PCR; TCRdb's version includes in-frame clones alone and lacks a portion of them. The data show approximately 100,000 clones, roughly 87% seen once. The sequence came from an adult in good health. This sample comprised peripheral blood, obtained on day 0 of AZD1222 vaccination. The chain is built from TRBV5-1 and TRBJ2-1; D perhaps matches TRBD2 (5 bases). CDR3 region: CASSLTGESYNEQFF. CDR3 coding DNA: TGCGCCAGCAGCTTAACCGGGGAGTCCTACAATGAGCAGTTCTTC.